Listed below are T cell receptor beta chains from one sample, sequenced in a study of blood T cell repertoires in COVID-19. Profiling relied on immunoSEQ multiplex PCR, and the TCRdb table lists in-frame clones only, not all of them. The sample shows approximately 200,000 clones, over 75% of them seen only once. The source material was peripheral blood. These receptors all come from a man aged 50 to 60 with acute or convalescent COVID-19. Each CDR3 is given with its conserved first and last residue. The order of the fields is D gene, V gene, clone size, J gene, CDR3 protein, CDR3 DNA. D genes are given only for firm matches. Size is stated for part of the rows, as once, few or many counts, or as a class when the clone is expanded.

>NA|TRBV5-1|NA|TRBJ1-3
CASSLEGGALGNTIYF
TGCGCCAGCAGCTTGGAGGGAGGCGCCCTTGGAAACACCATATATTTT
>TRBD2|TRBV7-2|NA|TRBJ2-1
CASSPSERGAGPEQFF
TGTGCCAGCAGCCCAAGCGAGCGGGGGGCCGGGCCTGAGCAGTTCTTC
>NA|TRBV7-2|NA|TRBJ2-3
CASSSYTDTQYF
TGTGCCAGCAGCTCCTACACAGATACGCAGTATTTT
>TRBD1|TRBV2|NA|TRBJ2-7
CASSLDRGNYEQYF
TGTGCCAGCAGCCTTGACAGGGGTAATTACGAGCAGTACTTC
>NA|TRBV5-4|NA|TRBJ2-5
CASSRDQETQYF
TGTGCCAGCAGCCGAGACCAAGAGACCCAGTACTTC
>TRBD2|TRBV6-5|NA|TRBJ2-5
CASSIAGGNQETQYF
TGTGCCAGCAGTATAGCGGGGGGGAATCAAGAGACCCAGTACTTC
>NA|TRBV5-1|NA|TRBJ1-1
CASSPRGGGAEAFF
TGCGCCAGCAGCCCCCGGGGAGGAGGGGCTGAAGCTTTCTTT
>NA|TRBV18|NA|TRBJ2-7
CASSPGASSYEQYF
TGTGCCAGCTCACCGGGGGCCAGCTCCTACGAGCAGTACTTC
>NA|TRBV27|NA|TRBJ2-7
CASSLSSPTGLYEQYF
TGTGCCAGCAGTTTATCCTCCCCGACAGGACTTTACGAGCAGTACTTC
>NA|TRBV5-4|NA|TRBJ2-5
CASSTRRDQETQYF
TGTGCCAGCAGCACAAGACGGGACCAAGAGACCCAGTACTTC
>TRBD1|TRBV5-6|NA|TRBJ1-1
CASSSRTGHNTEAFF
TGTGCCAGCAGCTCCCGGACAGGGCATAACACTGAAGCTTTCTTT
>NA|TRBV6-5|NA|TRBJ2-4
CASSYSRGAKNIQYF
TGTGCCAGCAGTTACTCGAGGGGGGCCAAAAACATTCAGTACTTC
>TRBD2|TRBV7-9|NA|TRBJ2-2
CASSPGLAGVGELFF
TGTGCCAGCAGCCCAGGACTAGCGGGGGTCGGGGAGCTGTTTTTT
>NA|TRBV2|once|TRBJ1-2
CASTPGDLFAHTF
TGTGCCAGCACCCCAGGGGATCTCTTCGCCCACACCTTC
>NA|TRBV21-1|once|TRBJ1-6
CASTLGPGSGNSPLHF
TGTGCCAGCACCCTAGGTCCAGGGTCGGGCAATTCACCCCTCCACTTT
>TRBD1|TRBV6-5|NA|TRBJ1-4
CASRDRGWREKLFF
TGTGCCAGCAGAGACAGGGGTTGGCGTGAAAAACTGTTTTTT